A single sample is the source of the 16 T cell receptor beta chains below, sequenced in a study of cytotoxic CD8 clonotypes in ibrutinib-treated CLL. The protocol was immunoSEQ multiplex PCR, while the TCRdb copy is restricted to in-frame clones and leaves out a portion. The top ten clones hold more than 10% of a sample with about 140,000 clones, about 91% of them seen once. Sequencing used PBMCs, obtained after 12 months of ibrutinib treatment. The receptors originated from a human donor with chronic lymphocytic leukemia.

The V call is TRBV9, the J call TRBJ2-1; unclear D gene. The CDR3 spans 15 residues. In germline, CDR1 is SGDLS, CDR2 YYNGEE. V was trimmed by 4 bases and J by 4 bases, leaving 15 bases between them. This CDR3 is CASSYQTEPYNEQFF. The CDR3, as DNA: TGTGCCAGCAGCTACCAAACGGAGCCATACAATGAGCAGTTCTTC.

The chain is built from TRBV27 and TRBJ1-3, with D possibly matching TRBD1 (6 bases). There are 14 residues in the CDR3. V gave up 6 bases and J gave up 6 bases, with 15 bases separating them. CDR1 is MNHEY and CDR2 is SMNVEV in the germline V gene (reference sequence). The DNA of the CDR3 is TGTGCCAGCAGACCCACGACAGGCGAAAACACCATATATTTT. Its translation is CASRPTTGENTIYF.

J is TRBJ1-5 and V is TRBV19; weak D call: TRBD1 (6 bases). The CDR3 has 13 amino acids. Trimming removed 3 bases from V and 9 bases from J, with 12 bases in between. CDR1 and CDR2 from the germline V gene are LNHDA and SQIVND (reference sequence). CDR3 nucleotides: TGTGCCAGTAGTATCAGGGGACCAAGGCCCCAGCATTTT. Its protein product is CASSIRGPRPQHF.

The V and J genes are TRBV19 and TRBJ1-2, with D unresolved. Per the germline V gene, CDR1 is LNHDA and CDR2 is SQIVND (reference sequence). This CDR3 comprises 15 residues. With 0 bases removed from V and 6 bases from J, the gap between germline ends came to 14 bases. CDR3 in DNA: TGTGCCAGTAGTATAGATGAGGCAGCCGGGAATGGCTACACCTTC. This codes for CASSIDEAAGNGYTF.

The rearrangement links TRBV5-1 to TRBJ1-1, with a possible D match to TRBD1 (5 bases). This CDR3 region has 14 residues. Germline V gene data show CDR1 as SGHRS and CDR2 as YFSETQ. The V and J ends lost 0 bases and 0 bases respectively, with 6 bases between them. The CDR3: CASSLEGMNTEAFF. The CDR3 DNA follows: TGCGCCAGCAGCTTGGAGGGGATGAACACTGAAGCTTTCTTT.

The V call is TRBV29-1, the J call TRBJ2-3; TRBD2 is a possible D gene (5 bases). V was shortened by 5 bases and J by 0 bases, with 9 bases between the two germline ends. This CDR3 is 13 amino acids long. CDR1 SQVTM and CDR2 ANQGSEA come from the germline V gene. The CDR3 loop is CSVRRASTDTQYF. The CDR3 DNA follows: TGCAGCGTTCGGCGGGCAAGCACAGATACGCAGTATTTT.

The chain couples TRBV5-8 to TRBJ1-1; D is ambiguous. Trimming shortened V by 1 base and J by 1 base, and 11 bases separated the two germline ends. CDR1 is SGHTS and CDR2 is YDEGEE in the germline V gene. The CDR3 extends over 15 amino acids. The CDR3 coding sequence is TGTGCCAGCAGCTTGACTGGCGGAAAGAACACTGAAGCTTTCTTT. The encoded protein is CASSLTGGKNTEAFF.

The V call is TRBV5-1, the J call TRBJ1-4; possibly TRBD1 for D (6 bases). In germline, CDR1 is SGHRS, CDR2 YFSETQ. The CDR3 loop spans 15 amino acids. The V gene lost 0 bases and the J gene lost 3 bases, with 9 bases spanning the gap. The CDR3 reads CASSLGRGANEKLFF. CDR3 DNA sequence: TGCGCCAGCAGCTTGGGCAGGGGAGCTAATGAAAAACTGTTTTTT.

This clone has just one count. The V call is TRBV28, the J call TRBJ2-1; the D is unclear. This CDR3 has 13 amino acids. V was clipped by 6 bases and J by 7 bases, with 13 bases between them. Germline CDR1 is MDHEN and CDR2 is SYDVKM. CDR3: CASRTGIENEQFF. DNA for the CDR3: TGTGCCAGCAGGACCGGAATCGAGAATGAGCAGTTCTTC.

The chain joins TRBV28 to TRBJ1-1; TRBD1 agrees at 8 bases. Looked up from germline, CDR1 is MDHEN and CDR2 is SYDVKM. The CDR3 spans 15 residues. V dropped 5 bases and J dropped 3; count of bases not matched to a gene: 8. The CDR3 is CASSLWDRSYTEAFF. CDR3 DNA: TGTGCCAGCAGTCTTTGGGACAGGTCCTACACTGAAGCTTTCTTT.

A single count supports this clone. CDR3 bases: TGTGCCAGCAGCGTAGATAGCGGGGATTCGCCGCGGCTGTACTTC. Protein product: CASSVDSGDSPRLYF. This chain joins TRBV9 and TRBJ2-7, with 8 bases matching TRBD2. Germline V CDR1 and CDR2: SGDLS, YYNGEE. Germline trimming cut 0 bases from V and 12 bases from J; bases unmatched to any gene: 14. The CDR3 sequence is 15 residues long. Supplemented by reference TRBV9 and TRBJ2-7, the full variable domain reads DSGVTQTPKHLITATGQRVTLRCSPRSGDLSVYWYQQSLDQGLQFLIQYYNGEERAKGNILERFSAQQFPDLHSELNLSSLELGDSALYFCASSVDSGDSPRLYFGPGTRLTVT.

The V and J genes are TRBV7-6 and TRBJ2-7; TRBD1 agrees at 9 bases. V was pared by 5 bases and J by 6 bases, with 8 bases of the junction left unmatched. CDR3 length: 14 amino acids. The germline V gene has CDR1 SGHVS and CDR2 FNYEAQ. The CDR3 region is CASSPRQGGGEQYF. The CDR3 bases are TGTGCCAGCAGCCCCCGACAGGGGGGGGGCGAGCAGTACTTC.

The rearrangement links TRBV7-9 to TRBJ2-7, with D perhaps matching TRBD1 (6 bases). The length of the CDR3 is 13 residues. V shed 2 bases and J shed 3 bases, with 8 bases lying between them. Germline loops: CDR1 SEHNR, CDR2 FQNEAQ (reference sequence). The CDR3 region has the DNA TGTGCCAGCAGCTTACAGGGGCGCTACGAGCAGTACTTC. Its translation is CASSLQGRYEQYF.

The chain is built from TRBV14 and TRBJ2-1, with 10 bases identical to TRBD2. The CDR3 consists of 15 residues. V trimming: 4 bases; J trimming: 8 bases; junction bases outside the gene matches: 8. Germline CDR1 SGHDN, CDR2 FVKESK. CDR3 region: CASSPASGRLDEQFF. DNA for the CDR3: TGTGCCAGCAGCCCCGCTAGCGGGAGACTTGATGAGCAGTTCTTC.

The chain employs TRBV9 and TRBJ1-1, with D hard to call. CDR3 length: 14 residues. The V gene's germline CDR1 is SGDLS and CDR2 YYNGEE. Trimming took off 2 bases at V and 3 bases at J, with 11 bases between the two ends. The CDR3 nucleotides read TGTGCCAGCAGCGTTTCGGGTTTTGACACTGAAGCTTTCTTT. Translated: CASSVSGFDTEAFF.

DNA of the CDR3: TGTGCCATCAGTGACTCGCCGGGACTTCGGACAGATACGCAGTATTTT. The encoded protein is CAISDSPGLRTDTQYF. V gene TRBV10-3 combines with J gene TRBJ2-3; TRBD2 is a possible D gene (6 bases). The V gene's germline CDR1 is ENHRY and CDR2 SYGVKD. Deletions cut 3 bases from V and 3 bases from J, with 16 bases between. The CDR3 has 16 residues.